These 32 T cell receptor beta chains came from one sample sequenced in a study of T cell responses to AZD1222 COVID-19 vaccine. Only in-frame clones appear in the TCRdb table, and some are missing; sequencing was by immunoSEQ multiplex PCR. Of about 160,000 clones in the sample, roughly nine tenths are singletons; the top ten hold over 1.2%. The sequences come from peripheral blood, collected on day 0 of AZD1222 vaccination. The receptors shown here come from an adult in good health.

This chain connects TRBV4-3 to TRBJ1-5, with TRBD1 identical over 7 bases. The CDR3 extends over 16 amino acids. From germline, CDR1 is LGHNA and CDR2 YSLEER. Trimming cost V 1 base and J 5 bases; bases outside gene matches: 8. The CDR3 DNA is TGCGCCAGCAGCCAAGGGCCAGACAGGGTGGATCAGCCCCAGCATTTT. This encodes CASSQGPDRVDQPQHF.

This rearrangement joins TRBV3-1 (or the pseudogene TRBV3-2) to TRBJ2-2; D ambiguous. Germline CDR1 reads LGHDT; CDR2 reads YNNKEL (reference sequence). The V end was cut by 4 bases, the J end by 4 bases, with 4 bases between. The CDR3 is 12 amino acids. The CDR3 spells CASSRSTGELFF. Written as DNA, the CDR3 is TGTGCCAGCAGCCGCAGCACCGGGGAGCTGTTTTTT.

Only one count was recorded for this clone. V usage is TRBV12-5 and J usage is TRBJ1-2, with TRBD1 as a possible D gene (6 bases). Trimming pared 5 bases from V and 7 bases from J, leaving 20 bases between. CDR1 is LGHNT, CDR2 FRNRAP, per germline. This CDR3 comprises 15 residues. CDR3 DNA: TGTGCTAGTGGTCCCTCAGGGACAAGAACAGCTGGCTACACCTTC. Translating it yields CASGPSGTRTAGYTF.

The V and J genes are TRBV28 and TRBJ1-2; D remains ambiguous. Germline values: CDR1 MDHEN, CDR2 SYDVKM. There are 12 residues in the CDR3. V was clipped by 3 bases and J by 5 bases, with 7 bases between them. The CDR3 DNA sequence: TGTGCCAGCAGTTTCCGGGGATATGGCTACACCTTC. It specifies CASSFRGYGYTF.

The chain employs TRBV3-1 (or the pseudogene TRBV3-2) and TRBJ1-2, with unresolved D. CDR1 is LGHDT and CDR2 is YNNKEL in the germline V gene (reference sequence). The CDR3 is 14 residues long. Trimming took 1 base from V and 6 from J, leaving 12 bases between them. The DNA of the CDR3 is TGTGCCAGCAGCCAAGTAGTAAGGGCCAATGGCTACACCTTC. It specifies CASSQVVRANGYTF.

J is TRBJ2-2 and V is TRBV20-1; D unclear. The CDR3 has 11 residues. The ends were cut back, 3 bases at V and 1 base at J, with 0 bases in the middle. Germline loops: CDR1 DFQATT, CDR2 SNEGSKA (reference sequence). This chain's CDR3 is CSARNTGELFF. CDR3 nucleotides: TGCAGTGCTAGGAACACCGGGGAGCTGTTTTTT.

This chain joins TRBV15 and TRBJ2-5; the match to TRBD2 covers 9 bases. The CDR3 extends over 16 amino acids. CDR1 and CDR2 (germline): LNHNV, YYDKDF (reference sequence). V gave up 5 bases and J gave up 5 bases; unmatched junction bases: 12. The CDR3 sequence: CATSEPAGGAAETQYF. The CDR3 nucleotides read TGTGCCACCAGCGAGCCAGCGGGGGGCGCCGCGGAGACCCAGTACTTC.

This chain connects TRBV14 to TRBJ2-2, with TRBD2 matching 10 bases. CDR3 length: 16 residues. V shed 4 bases and J 5 bases; nucleotides not matched to a gene: 7. Germline V lookup: CDR1 SGHDN, CDR2 FVKESK. CDR3 coding DNA: TGTGCCAGCAGCCCTGGACTGACTAGCGGGACCGGGGAGCTGTTTTTT. The encoded protein is CASSPGLTSGTGELFF.

The V and J genes are TRBV23-1 and TRBJ2-3; the match to TRBD2 covers 7 bases. TRBV23-1 is treated as an ORF (open reading frame) with a function not yet certain. J lost 4 bases, V lost 2 bases, and 3 bases had no gene match. This CDR3 comprises 14 residues. CDR3 DNA sequence: TGCGCCAGCAGTCAACGGACTAGTCCAGATACGCAGTATTTT. Translation gives CASSQRTSPDTQYF.

The J gene is TRBJ2-1, the V gene TRBV7-3, with 8 nucleotides matching TRBD2. The CDR3 spans 15 residues. Per germline, CDR1 SGHTA and CDR2 FQGTGA. Trimming removed 1 base from V and 4 bases from J; junction bases left unmatched: 3. The CDR3 nucleotides are TGTGCCAGCAGCTTAAGCGCTAGCGGGTACAATGAGCAGTTCTTC. It translates to CASSLSASGYNEQFF.

This clone showed up just once. V and J are TRBV5-5 and TRBJ1-5; D ambiguous. This CDR3 has 13 residues. Germline V gives CDR1 SGHKS, CDR2 YYEKEE (reference sequence). The V and J ends lost 4 bases and 10 bases respectively, with 15 bases between them. The CDR3 loop is CASSPDSRLPQHF. The CDR3 nucleotides are TGTGCCAGCAGCCCGGATTCCCGGCTACCCCAGCATTTT.

The chain carries TRBV6-6 and TRBJ1-5; D uncertain. CDR3 length: 16 amino acids. Germline V CDR1 and CDR2: MNHNY, SVGAGI (reference sequence). The ends were cut back, 2 bases at V and 0 bases at J, with 11 bases in the middle. The CDR3 protein is CASSYVFGYSNQPQHF. CDR3 coding DNA: TGTGCCAGCAGTTACGTATTCGGTTATAGCAATCAGCCCCAGCATTTT.

CDR3 sequence (DNA): TGTGCCAGCTCACCCGAAGGAAGCGGATCCACTGAAGCTTTCTTT. Translation gives CASSPEGSGSTEAFF. J is TRBJ1-1 and V is TRBV18; D is uncertain. Trimming took 3 bases from V and 4 from J, leaving 15 bases between them. This CDR3 spans 15 amino acids. Germline V gene lookup returns CDR1 KGHSH and CDR2 LQKENI.

This clone showed up just a few times. The CDR3 sequence: CASRAGHQDSYEQYF. CDR3 nucleotide sequence: TGTGCCAGCAGGGCGGGGCACCAAGACTCCTACGAGCAGTACTTC. The chain is built from TRBV6-5 and TRBJ2-7; a weak D match, TRBD2 (6 bases). V lost 6 bases and J lost 0, with 15 bases in between. The CDR3 consists of 15 residues. From germline, CDR1 is MNHEY and CDR2 SVGAGI.

This clone was observed a single time. The V gene is TRBV28, the J gene TRBJ2-5, with a possible D match to TRBD1 (6 bases). Deletions cut 5 bases from V and 5 bases from J, with 21 bases between. The germline V gene encodes CDR1 MDHEN and CDR2 SYDVKM. The CDR3 has 16 residues. Here the CDR3 reads CASSPLKRGFSETQYF. DNA for the CDR3: TGTGCCAGCAGTCCCCTGAAGAGGGGGTTCTCCGAGACCCAGTACTTC.

There are a few counts of this clone. The chain carries TRBV25-1 and TRBJ1-1; TRBD1 might be the D (5 bases). Trimming pared 4 bases from V and 3 bases from J, leaving 9 bases between. This CDR3 has 13 residues. The germline V gene has CDR1 MGHDK and CDR2 SYGVNS. For the CDR3, the DNA is TGTGCCAGCAGTGTACGGGGCTACACTGAAGCTTTCTTT. Translating gives CASSVRGYTEAFF.

This clone was recorded only once. The chain combines TRBV29-1 with TRBJ1-2; 8 nucleotides match TRBD1. Trimming at V came to 4 bases and at J to 6 bases, leaving 4 bases not matched to a gene. Germline CDR1 SQVTM, CDR2 ANQGSEA. There are 12 residues in the CDR3. The CDR3 protein is CSVVSRGHGYTF. CDR3 bases: TGCAGCGTTGTATCCAGGGGGCATGGCTACACCTTC.

The chain recombines TRBV2 with TRBJ1-5; perhaps TRBD1 as D (5 bases). CDR3 length equals 13 residues. V was pared by 8 bases and J by 6 bases, with 14 bases between. CDR1 and CDR2 from the germline V gene are SNHLY and FYNNEI. The CDR3 region has the DNA TGTGCCAGCGTTAGGGACTCGGGTCAGCCCCAGCATTTT. As protein: CASVRDSGQPQHF.

The chain has TRBV7-2 and TRBJ2-5; 14 bases are shared with TRBD2. V was pared by 4 bases and J by 4 bases, with 2 bases of the junction left unmatched. Germline V gene data show CDR1 as SGHTA and CDR2 as FQGNSA. The CDR3 has 15 residues. CDR3 nucleotide sequence: TGTGCCAGCAGCTCGGGACTAGCGGGGGTAGAGACCCAGTACTTC. It codes for CASSSGLAGVETQYF.

The chain links TRBV12-3 or TRBV12-4 to TRBJ1-2, with no clear D. The CDR3 consists of 13 residues. Trimming cost V 4 bases and J 6 bases, with 12 bases left between them. CDR3 nucleotide sequence: TGTGCCAGCAGTTGGGCCGAGAGGCATGGCTACACCTTC. As protein: CASSWAERHGYTF.

The chain links TRBV7-2 to TRBJ2-1; D remains ambiguous. CDR1 and CDR2 from the germline V gene are SGHTA and FQGNSA. V lost 5 bases and J 5 bases, leaving 16 bases between the germline ends. The CDR3 spans 15 residues. The CDR3 here is CASSAQTQINNEQFF. The CDR3 DNA follows: TGTGCCAGCAGCGCACAGACCCAAATAAACAATGAGCAGTTCTTC. Based on the CDR3 plus reference TRBV7-2 and TRBJ2-1, the full variable domain is GAGVSQSPSNKVTEKGKDVELRCDPISGHTALYWYRQSLGQGLEFLIYFQGNSAPDKSGLPSDRFSAERTGGSVSTLTIQRTQQEDSAVYLCASSAQTQINNEQFFGPGTRLTVL.

The chain employs TRBV30 and TRBJ2-7, with D possibly TRBD1 on 6 matching bases. Germline assignment: CDR1 GTSNPN and CDR2 SVGIG (reference sequence). The CDR3 extends over 14 amino acids. V lost 5 bases and J 0 bases, leaving 14 bases between the germline ends. The CDR3 loop reads CAWEGQSFSYEQYF. CDR3 bases: TGTGCCTGGGAAGGACAGAGCTTCTCCTACGAGCAGTACTTC. Full variable domain (remainder filled in from reference TRBV30 and TRBJ2-7): SQTIHQWPATLVQPVGSPLSLECTVEGTSNPNLYWYRQAAGRGLQLLFYSVGIGQISSEVPQNLSASRPQDRQFILSSKKLLLSDSGFYLCAWEGQSFSYEQYFGPGTRLTVT.

The rearrangement joins TRBV4-1 to TRBJ1-5; D remains ambiguous. The V and J ends lost 7 bases and 6 bases respectively, with 13 bases between them. This CDR3 is built from 13 residues. Per the germline V gene, CDR1 is MGHRA and CDR2 is YSYEKL. The CDR3 spells CASTLQDGQPQHF. The CDR3 DNA sequence: TGCGCCAGCACCCTCCAGGACGGTCAGCCCCAGCATTTT.

V usage is TRBV10-2 and J usage is TRBJ1-1, with a weak D call TRBD1 (6 bases). V shed 7 bases and J shed 4 bases, with 13 bases lying between them. This CDR3 region has 13 residues. Germline-derived CDR1 and CDR2 are WSHSY and SAAADI. The CDR3 nucleotides read TGCGCCAGCAACCCGTCAGGGGCCACTGAAGCTTTCTTT. It specifies CASNPSGATEAFF.

The genes are TRBV28 and TRBJ2-7; D call uncertain. Germline V lookup: CDR1 MDHEN, CDR2 SYDVKM. The CDR3 consists of 12 residues. The V gene lost 1 base and the J gene lost 2 bases, with 3 bases spanning the gap. The CDR3 region has the DNA TGTGCCAGCAGTTTATACCCCTACGAGCAGTACTTC. This codes for CASSLYPYEQYF.

The rearrangement uses TRBV7-9 and TRBJ2-7; possible D gene TRBD1, 6 bases. Germline V CDR1 and CDR2: SEHNR, FQNEAQ (reference sequence). The CDR3 length is 12 residues. The V end was cut by 3 bases, the J end by 5 bases, with 8 bases between. Here the CDR3 reads CASSFRQDEQYF. CDR3 nucleotide sequence: TGTGCCAGCAGCTTTCGACAGGACGAGCAGTACTTC.

CDR3 sequence: CASSVTSGGMKTQYF. CDR3 sequence (DNA): TGTGCCAGTAGTGTAACTAGCGGGGGGATGAAGACCCAGTACTTC. The chain joins TRBV19 to TRBJ2-5, with 12 bases fitting TRBD2. The CDR3 sequence is 15 residues long. Germline-derived CDR1 and CDR2 are LNHDA and SQIVND (reference sequence). The J segment lost 6 bases and the V segment lost 5 bases, leaving 7 bases of the junction unmatched.

CDR3 amino acids: CASSHTGRNTQYF. In DNA, the CDR3 is TGCGCCAGCAGCCACACTGGGAGGAATACGCAGTATTTT. The genes are TRBV4-3 and TRBJ2-3, with D possibly TRBD2 on 6 matching bases. In germline, CDR1 is LGHNA, CDR2 YSLEER. This CDR3 is built from 13 residues. The V end was cut by 3 bases, the J end by 7 bases, with 11 bases between.

This rearrangement joins TRBV3-1 (or the pseudogene TRBV3-2) to TRBJ2-3; TRBD2 agrees at 16 bases. This CDR3 has 18 amino acids. Germline V gives CDR1 LGHDT, CDR2 YNNKEL (reference sequence). The V gene end was trimmed by 4 bases and the J gene end by 5 bases; junction bases not matched to a gene: 9. CDR3 in amino acids: CASSPGTSGGAWEDTQYF. The DNA for the CDR3 is TGTGCCAGCAGCCCCGGGACTAGCGGGGGGGCCTGGGAAGATACGCAGTATTTT.

The gene calls are TRBV18 and TRBJ1-2; D is perhaps TRBD1 (6 bases). Germline V gene lookup returns CDR1 KGHSH and CDR2 LQKENI. There are 18 residues in the CDR3. Trimming removed 0 bases at V and 3 bases at J, with 20 bases between. As DNA, the CDR3 is TGTGCCAGCTCACCACCTACCGAGACAGGAGGGTTGGACTATGGCTACACCTTC. This translates into CASSPPTETGGLDYGYTF.

This sequence joins TRBV5-1 and TRBJ1-2; D is unresolved. Germline CDR1 is SGHRS and CDR2 is YFSETQ. V lost 0 bases and J lost 4, with 13 bases in between. The length of the CDR3 is 15 residues. The CDR3 loop is CASSLVVGNSYGYTF. The CDR3, as DNA: TGCGCCAGCAGCTTGGTAGTGGGAAACTCCTATGGCTACACCTTC. The full variable domain, its missing parts supplied by reference TRBV5-1 and TRBJ1-2, is KAGVTQTPRYLIKTRGQQVTLSCSPISGHRSVSWYQQTPGQGLQFLFEYFSETQRNKGNFPGRFSGRQFSNSRSEMNVSTLELGDSALYLCASSLVVGNSYGYTFGSGTRLTVV.

The chain joins TRBV7-6 to TRBJ2-3; 9 bases are a match to TRBD2. Germline loops: CDR1 SGHVS, CDR2 FNYEAQ. After removal of 2 bases from V and 0 bases from J, the junction contained 6 bases not matched to a gene. The CDR3 runs 17 residues. The CDR3 DNA reads as TGTGCCAGCAGCTTACTTGCGGGGGGGACTAGCACAGATACGCAGTATTTT. Translated: CASSLLAGGTSTDTQYF.